Described below is a single T cell receptor beta chain sequence and its context. This sample is part of a study of early T cells in non-severe SARS-CoV-2 infection. Study at large: Sequenced material consisted of bulk RNA (from unsorted whole blood), and chains were unpaired.

TCRdb called the 5' RACE reads again in MiXCR, with one record for every CDR3 protein. The sample contains some 80,000 distinct CDR3 sequences, more than 9% of which appear only once. Trimming removed 2 bases at V and 0 bases at J, with 7 bases between. Germline CDR1 DFQATT, CDR2 SNEGSKA (reference sequence). There are 13 residues in the CDR3. This material consisted of whole blood, taken at baseline. The rearrangement links TRBV20-1 to TRBJ1-1; D uncertain. The receptor's source is an adult who was a healthcare worker with PCR-confirmed SARS-CoV-2 infection or an uninfected control (not recorded which). The CDR3 region is CSARNRVNTEAFF. CDR3 nucleotide sequence: TGCAGTGCTAGAAACAGAGTGAACACTGAAGCTTTCTTT.